This TCR beta chain is drawn from a study of cytomegalovirus exposure and HLA in healthy donors. The CDR3 has 19 residues. Germline loops: CDR1 SGHRS, CDR2 YFSETQ. V was clipped by 4 bases and J by 0 bases; unmatched bases: 18. 13 Jbeta primers and 60 Vbeta primers were used for the PCR. Profiling relied on immunoSEQ multiplex PCR, and the TCRdb table lists in-frame clones only, not all of them. The data hold 80,000 to 95,000 clones, with 64% observed a single time. This clone was detected once. Its matching antigen is unknown. Findings and caveats of the study: In a later analysis, common viral pathogens appeared linked to several of the most significant clusters.

This chain uses TRBV5-1 with TRBJ2-7; 8 nucleotides line up with TRBD1. Material for sequencing was PBMCs. This receptor was identified in a human donor in good health. The CDR3 coding sequence is TGCGCCAGCAGCCCGAAACCGGGACAGGATACCCTAGGCTCCTACGAGCAGTACTTC. Amino acids: CASSPKPGQDTLGSYEQYF.